These 3 T cell receptor beta chains share one sample of origin, sequenced in a study of blood T cell repertoires in COVID-19. Assay used: immunoSEQ multiplex PCR; TCRdb lists only in-frame clones, some missing. The sample has 35,000 to 50,000 clones, around three quarters seen once. Sequencing was performed on peripheral blood. All receptors derive from an elderly man with acute or convalescent COVID-19.

V and J are TRBV11-2 and TRBJ2-7; maybe TRBD2 (6 bases). The CDR3 runs 13 residues. Trimming took 5 bases from V and 5 from J, leaving 13 bases between them. In germline, CDR1 is SGHAT, CDR2 FQNNGV. Written as DNA, the CDR3 is TGTGCCAGCAGCCCTAGCGTACGGAACGAGCAGTACTTC. Amino acids: CASSPSVRNEQYF.

This clone was seen only once. The chain uses TRBV30 and TRBJ2-3; D uncertain. In germline, CDR1 is GTSNPN, CDR2 SVGIG (reference sequence). The CDR3 length is 12 residues. Trimming shortened V by 2 bases and J by 0 bases, and 3 bases separated the two germline ends. In DNA, the CDR3 is TGTGCCTGGAGTTCTAGCACAGATACGCAGTATTTT. This encodes CAWSSSTDTQYF.

The sample holds one count of this clone. The V gene is TRBV7-3, the J gene TRBJ1-1; D uncertain. Deletions cut 0 bases from V and 2 bases from J, with 4 bases between. The germline V gene encodes CDR1 SGHTA and CDR2 FQGTGA. The CDR3 loop spans 13 amino acids. The CDR3 reads CASSLTLNTEAFF. DNA of the CDR3: TGTGCCAGCAGCTTAACCCTTAACACTGAAGCTTTCTTT.